The 17 T cell receptor beta chains presented below share a single source sample, sequenced in a study of regulatory T cells in long-lasting Graves disease. Sequencing libraries for TCR beta were prepared with iRepertoire HTBI primers and Arm-PCR of CDR3 regions. TCRdb re-called the multiplex PCR reads with MiXCR, one entry per CDR3 protein. Of around 460,000 distinct CDR3 sequences detected, approximately 23% appear once; the ten largest clones hold around 13%. Described time point: persistent/refractory GD, antithyroid drugs over 5 years with positive TRAb. There was RNA extracted from PBMCs, and the TCR library was made from it. The sample here was peripheral blood mononuclear cells (PBMCs), taken when the disease was refractory, from a patient treated with antithyroid drugs. The receptors stem from a female donor with Graves disease.

This clonotype was observed a few times. The CDR3 loop is CSVVVARGLGLNTEAFF. The CDR3 DNA follows: TGCAGCGTTGTAGTAGCTCGGGGTCTGGGATTGAACACTGAAGCTTTCTTT. V gene TRBV29-1 combines with J gene TRBJ1-1; D gene uncertain. The ends were cut back, 4 bases at V and 0 bases at J, with 21 bases in the middle. CDR3 length equals 17 residues. Germline CDR1 reads SQVTM; CDR2 reads ANQGSEA.

The J gene is TRBJ2-7, the V gene TRBV7-2; maybe TRBD2 (5 bases). This CDR3 is built from 15 residues. V lost 4 bases and J 7 bases, leaving 20 bases between the germline ends. Germline V gives CDR1 SGHTA, CDR2 FQGNSA. The CDR3 loop is CASSSRSGPQREQYF. In DNA, the CDR3 is TGTGCCAGCAGCTCCCGTTCCGGGCCTCAGCGGGAGCAGTACTTC.

The V gene is TRBV30, the J gene TRBJ1-2; 8 bases map to TRBD1. The germline V gene encodes CDR1 GTSNPN and CDR2 SVGIG (reference sequence). Trimming removed 3 bases from V and 4 bases from J; junction bases left unmatched: 10. The CDR3 extends over 15 amino acids. The CDR3, as DNA: TGTGCCTGGAGGGCACAGGGGGGAACTAGCTATGGCTACACCTTC. Protein: CAWRAQGGTSYGYTF.

This clonotype came up many times. The chain combines TRBV7-2 with TRBJ2-5, with D perhaps TRBD2 (5 bases). The CDR3 has 14 amino acids. The germline V and J ends were trimmed by 3 bases and 3 bases, with 11 bases remaining between them. Germline V lookup: CDR1 SGHTA, CDR2 FQGNSA. The CDR3 nucleotides are TGTGCCAGCAGCTTCCAGCTGGGAGAAGAGACCCAGTACTTC. Translated, it gives CASSFQLGEETQYF.

This clonotype was found many times. The rearrangement links TRBV28 to TRBJ1-2, with TRBD1 matching 7 bases. The V and J ends lost 8 bases and 4 bases, in that order; junction bases with no gene match: 7. Germline V CDR1 and CDR2: MDHEN, SYDVKM. The CDR3 runs 13 residues. This CDR3 reads CASQTGRSYGYTF. CDR3 in DNA: TGTGCCAGCCAGACAGGGCGATCCTATGGCTACACCTTC.

In this sample, this clonotype turned up many times. V usage is TRBV25-1 and J usage is TRBJ1-1; D possibly corresponds to TRBD1 (6 bases). Germline CDR1 reads MGHDK; CDR2 reads SYGVNS. The CDR3 contains 15 residues. V was trimmed by 5 bases and J by 0 bases, leaving 13 bases between them. CDR3 nucleotide sequence: TGTGCCAGCAGTAGACCGGGACAACTGAACACTGAAGCTTTCTTT. Its translation: CASSRPGQLNTEAFF.

This clonotype was seen repeatedly, ten times or more. The chain uses TRBV28 and TRBJ1-4, with D possibly matching TRBD1 (6 bases). The germline V gene has CDR1 MDHEN and CDR2 SYDVKM. The CDR3 is made up of 15 amino acids. Trimming stripped 6 bases from V and 8 bases from J, with 19 bases between. The CDR3 here is CASRPDSDAGEKLFF. The CDR3 DNA follows: TGTGCCAGCAGGCCGGACAGCGACGCGGGGGAAAAACTGTTTTTT.

V gene TRBV27 combines with J gene TRBJ2-7; 8 bases match TRBD1. Germline-derived CDR1 and CDR2 are MNHEY and SMNVEV (reference sequence). This CDR3 contains 15 residues. After removal of 8 bases from V and 3 bases from J, the junction contained 12 bases not matched to a gene. CDR3: CASGHTGDRGYEQYF. The CDR3 DNA sequence: TGTGCCAGCGGGCACACTGGAGACAGGGGCTACGAGCAGTACTTC.

This clonotype was counted only a few times. The chain joins TRBV29-1 to TRBJ1-5, with a weak D call TRBD1 (6 bases). V was cut by 5 bases and J by 3 bases, with 17 bases left in between. There are 15 residues in the CDR3. Germline V gene data show CDR1 as SQVTM and CDR2 as ANQGSEA. CDR3 nucleotide sequence: TGCAGCGTTTCTTTGGGCAGGGGACCCAATCAGCCCCAGCATTTT. This sequence encodes CSVSLGRGPNQPQHF.

The rearrangement uses TRBV11-2 and TRBJ2-1; TRBD2 might be the D (5 bases). The V gene's germline CDR1 is SGHAT and CDR2 FQNNGV. The V end lost 7 bases, the J end lost 4 bases, and 17 bases lay between the germline ends. The CDR3 has 15 residues. The CDR3 loop reads CASKRESSNYNEQFF. CDR3 DNA: TGTGCCAGCAAGAGGGAGAGCTCCAATTACAATGAGCAGTTCTTC.

The chain links TRBV7-2 to TRBJ2-2; TRBD1 matches 11 bases. The germline gives CDR1 SGHTA, CDR2 FQGNSA. V trimming: 5 bases; J trimming: 9 bases; junction bases outside the gene matches: 8. This CDR3 spans 15 amino acids. CDR3 amino acids: CASSPGTGGLRELFF. The CDR3 DNA reads as TGTGCCAGCAGCCCTGGGACAGGGGGGCTAAGGGAGCTGTTTTTT.

This clonotype has only a few counts. Here the CDR3 reads CASSQDWETQYF. CDR3 in DNA: TGCGCCAGCAGCCAAGATTGGGAGACCCAGTACTTC. The chain combines TRBV4-1 with TRBJ2-5; D unclear. CDR1 and CDR2 (germline): MGHRA, YSYEKL. The CDR3 has 12 amino acids. The germline V and J ends were trimmed by 0 bases and 5 bases, with 4 bases remaining between them.

This rearrangement joins TRBV2 to TRBJ1-2; D possibly corresponds to TRBD1 (5 bases). Per the germline V gene, CDR1 is SNHLY and CDR2 is FYNNEI. This CDR3 has 13 residues. Trimming took off 6 bases at V and 5 bases at J, with 13 bases between the two ends. CDR3 in DNA: TGTGCCAGCAGCTTTCGGGACGGTTATGGCTACACCTTC. As protein: CASSFRDGYGYTF.

This clonotype was seen repeatedly, ten times or more. The chain recombines TRBV28 with TRBJ2-7; D may be TRBD1 (5 bases). Between the trimmed V and J ends, which lost 6 bases and 0 bases, there was a span of 12 bases. The CDR3 loop spans 14 amino acids. From germline, CDR1 is MDHEN and CDR2 SYDVKM. CDR3 residues: CASRIQGASYEQYF. CDR3 bases: TGTGCCAGCAGAATCCAAGGGGCCTCCTACGAGCAGTACTTC.

In its sample, this clonotype was seen a few times. V gene TRBV7-9 combines with J gene TRBJ2-7, with 9 bases fitting TRBD2. Per the germline V gene, CDR1 is SEHNR and CDR2 is FQNEAQ (reference sequence). CDR3 length equals 15 residues. V lost 5 bases to trimming and J lost 3 bases; unmatched junction nucleotides: 8. The DNA for the CDR3 is TGTGCCAGCAGCCCATCTGAGCGGGAGGACTACGAGCAGTACTTC. Translating it yields CASSPSEREDYEQYF.

The chain uses TRBV19 and TRBJ2-7, with 7 positions matching TRBD1. This CDR3 region has 15 residues. With 3 bases clipped from V and 5 bases from J, the junction kept 10 bases outside the gene matches. CDR1 and CDR2 (germline): LNHDA, SQIVND (reference sequence). DNA for the CDR3: TGTGCCAGTAGTATCTGGGGAGAGGGGGCCAACGAGCAGTACTTC. This codes for CASSIWGEGANEQYF.

In this sample, this clonotype turned up many times. The chain combines TRBV29-1 with TRBJ1-1; a possible D gene is TRBD1 (5 bases). The CDR3 consists of 14 residues. Germline CDR1 and CDR2: SQVTM and ANQGSEA. Deletions cut 3 bases from V and 0 bases from J, with 11 bases between. The CDR3 DNA reads TGCAGCGTTGATCGCGGGGGTATGAACACTGAAGCTTTCTTT. Translation: CSVDRGGMNTEAFF.